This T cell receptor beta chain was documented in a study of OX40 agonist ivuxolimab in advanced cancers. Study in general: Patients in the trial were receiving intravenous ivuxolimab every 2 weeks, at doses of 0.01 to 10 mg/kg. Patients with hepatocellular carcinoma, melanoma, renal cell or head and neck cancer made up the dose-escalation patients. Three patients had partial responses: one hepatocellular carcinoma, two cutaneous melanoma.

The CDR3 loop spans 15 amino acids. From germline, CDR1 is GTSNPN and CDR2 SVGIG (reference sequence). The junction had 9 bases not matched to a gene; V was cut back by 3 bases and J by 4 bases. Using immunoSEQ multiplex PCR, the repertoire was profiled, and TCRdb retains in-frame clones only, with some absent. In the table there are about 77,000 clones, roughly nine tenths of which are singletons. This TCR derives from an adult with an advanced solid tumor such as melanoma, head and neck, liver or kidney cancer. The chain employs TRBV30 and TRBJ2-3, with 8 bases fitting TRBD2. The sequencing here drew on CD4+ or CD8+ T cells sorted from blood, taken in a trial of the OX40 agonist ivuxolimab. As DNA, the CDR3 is TGTGCCTGGAGCCTGGGGGCGGGAGGAGCAGATACGCAGTATTTT. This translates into CAWSLGAGGADTQYF.